This TCR beta chain came from a study of identical twins (dated by TCRdb to the mid-2010s). Regarding the research as a whole: TCR alpha and beta repertoires from monozygotic twins, unrelated adults of various ages and cord blood were deep-sequenced to test whether fetal clonotypes persist. To rule out contamination, the twin experiments were replicated at different times with different library preparation protocols.

What the work shows at the level of the full study, not this receptor alone: In monozygotic twins, out-of-frame TCR alpha sharing was systematically underestimated by recombination models, although the models agreed with sharing between unrelated individuals. Compared with coincidental sharing between unrelated individuals, out-of-frame TCR alpha sequences shared between twins showed an excess of sequences with low generation probability. Because the same donors could not be followed over many years, the conclusions relied on cross-sectional statistical analysis. The excess sharing between twins in beta out-of-frame sequences was weaker because fewer shared sequences reduced the signal-to-noise ratio. Fewer insertions were carried by abundant cord blood beta clonotypes; a weaker similar trend was observed in young adult naive repertoires, while no such trend was observed in memory repertoires. Invariant T cells such as MAIT and iNKT could partly confound zero-insertion analyses, although diverse VJ usage argued against such confounding for most clonotypes.

Only healthy Caucasian donors were included. The twin cohort consisted of three pairs of female monozygotic twins, all aged roughly 18 to 30 years. The RNA used for TCR libraries was isolated from peripheral blood mononuclear cells. Libraries were built with 5' RACE. Sequenced using an Illumina HiSeq 2000. A universal primer binding site was introduced by template switching, and a unique molecular identifier was present in the final cDNA, enabling accurate counting of TCR cDNA molecules. Specific primers in the conserved constant-segment region were used to synthesize first-strand cDNA for the TCR alpha and beta chains. To control for contamination, every cDNA library carried two barcodes: a SMART-Mk sample barcode plus Illumina barcodes. TruSeq adapter sequences, together with Illumina sample barcodes, were added in two successive PCR steps. Sequencing of the TCR alpha and beta cDNA libraries was done on the Illumina HiSeq platform using custom primers. Regarding the original processing steps: MiGEC was used to process raw reads and extract unique molecular identifiers, and MiXCR was used to find CDR3 positions. For each individual, recombination models were inferred using an EM algorithm with the repgenHMM and IGoR tools. Shared clonotype analysis was performed with the tcR package in R, normalizing sharing by the product of cloneset sizes. To study raw recombination without the effects of thymic and clonal selection, out-of-frame nonproductive sequences were analyzed. Using fastp at Q25 and MiXCR, TCRdb reprocessed the public reads and kept productive beta chains. Rows are unified per CDR3 protein, each entry keeping the most common DNA and genes. In this record, the V and J calls reflect TCRdb's handling and not the investigators' own analysis. This sample has hundreds of thousands of distinct CDR3 sequences in its table, and 15% to 20% of those were observed once. The ten largest clones capture around 14% of the sample.

V loses 1 base, J loses 3 bases, and the germline ends lie 10 bases apart. The germline V gene sets CDR1 to SGHTA and CDR2 to FQGNSA. From its cysteine to its phenylalanine, the CDR3 spans 14 amino acids. Solely the CDR3 DNA is kept, with 42 bases framed from the first base. To note about this clonotype: Its antigen is still unknown. No qualities accompany the bases; no much larger clone lies one base away.

These same data were also listed under a study on T cells expressing NK-cell markers. That second report states: Three sorted T-cell subsets (CD3+CD56+NKG2C+, CD3+CD56+NKG2C- and CD3+CD56-NKG2C+) from 7 to 9 donors had their TCR beta-chain repertoires profiled. Of the eight sequenced donors, seven were found to be HCMV-seropositive and one was found to be HCMV-seronegative. In several experiments an anti-gammadeltaTCR antibody was added to restrict sorting to alphabetaTCR-expressing T cells. In several donors, the dominant CD3+CD56+NKG2C+ clonotypes ranked among the top 10 CD8+ clonotypes, making up roughly 1.0-8% of CD8+ T cells. Those dominant clonotypes were again the most abundant among CD3+CD56-NKG2C+ cells in a handful of donors, at about 25-60.1%. It remained unclear whether the expanded NKG2C-expressing T cell clones were specific for HCMV antigens. Randomly selected healthy volunteers, three men and five women, were used as the eight sequenced donors. HCMV-specific IgG was detected in serum with a commercial ELISA kit to determine HCMV serostatus. For roughly 6 donors, bulk peripheral blood T-cell repertoires were also sequenced from unsorted PBMC. MIGEC was used to demultiplex reads and group reads by UMI, and MiTCR was used to assemble and quantify clonotypes. To remove erroneous sequences, TCR cDNA sequences were retained only when supported by two or more reads. The tcR package was used for downstream repertoire analysis, and clonotypes were matched across fractions by CDR3 nucleotide sequence plus V segment. Antigen specificity was annotated against VDJdb with VDJmatch, allowing one amino acid substitution in CDR3.

Sequenced: PBMCs. The clonotype originates from a woman aged 18-29 years in good health. This receptor chain uses TRBV7-2 and TRBJ2-7, and possibly TRBD2, on 6 matching bases. The CDR3 in this case is CASSLVSGDYEQYF. The sequenced DNA: TGTGCCAGCAGCTTAGTCTCGGGGGACTACGAGCAGTACTTC.